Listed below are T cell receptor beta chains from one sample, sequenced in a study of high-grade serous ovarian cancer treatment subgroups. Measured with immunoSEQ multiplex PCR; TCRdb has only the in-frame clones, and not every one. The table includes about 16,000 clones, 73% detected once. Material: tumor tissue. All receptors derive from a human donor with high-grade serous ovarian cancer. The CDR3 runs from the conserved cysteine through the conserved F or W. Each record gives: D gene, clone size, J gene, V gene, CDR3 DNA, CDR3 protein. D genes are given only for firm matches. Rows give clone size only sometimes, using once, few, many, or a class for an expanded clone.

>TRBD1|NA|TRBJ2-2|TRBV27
TGTGCCAGCACTACCGACAGGGGGCTGGGGACCGGGGAGCTGTTTTTT
CASTTDRGLGTGELFF
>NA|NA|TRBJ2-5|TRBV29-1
TGCAGCGTCGAAGGTCCCGCCCAGGAGACCCAGTACTTC
CSVEGPAQETQYF
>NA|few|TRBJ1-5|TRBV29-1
TGCAGCGTTGCAACAGGCAATCAGCCCCAGCATTTT
CSVATGNQPQHF
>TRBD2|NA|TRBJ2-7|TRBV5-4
TGTGCCAGCAGCCCCGAGGGAGGGAAGCGGTACGAGCAGTACTTC
CASSPEGGKRYEQYF
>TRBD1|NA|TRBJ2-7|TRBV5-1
TGCGCCAGCAGCTTGCAGACAGGGGGCACTCTCTACTCCTACGAGCAGTACTTC
CASSLQTGGTLYSYEQYF
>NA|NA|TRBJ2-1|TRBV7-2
TGTGCCAGCAGGATCTATAACTCCTACAATGAGCAGTTCTTC
CASRIYNSYNEQFF
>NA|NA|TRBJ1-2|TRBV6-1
TGTGCCAGCAGCGTCGGGGGTGTAGGTGGCTACACCTTC
CASSVGGVGGYTF
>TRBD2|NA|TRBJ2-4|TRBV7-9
TGTGCCAGCAGCTTAGGGCGGGGGGTAGCCAAAAACATTCAGTACTTC
CASSLGRGVAKNIQYF
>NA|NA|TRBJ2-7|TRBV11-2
TGTGCCAGCAGCCCCATACCGATACCCTACGAGCAGTACTTC
CASSPIPIPYEQYF
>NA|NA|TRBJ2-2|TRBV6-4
TGTGCCAGCAGGGAGCCTTTAACCGGGGAGCTGTTTTTT
CASREPLTGELFF
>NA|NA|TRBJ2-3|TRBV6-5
TGTGCCAGCACCTCCCCTAGCAGGTCAGCAGATACGCAGTATTTT
CASTSPSRSADTQYF
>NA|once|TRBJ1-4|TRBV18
TGTGCCAGCTCACCTTTCGCTCAGCTAACAACTAATGAAAAACTGTTTTTT
CASSPFAQLTTNEKLFF
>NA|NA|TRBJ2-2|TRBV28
TGTGCCAGCAGTTTATCGGGGGCCTCGATCACCGGGGAGCTGTTTTTT
CASSLSGASITGELFF
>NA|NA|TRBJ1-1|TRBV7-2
TGTGCCAGCAAATTCAGGAACACTGAAGCTTTCTTT
CASKFRNTEAFF
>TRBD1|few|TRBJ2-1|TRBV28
TGTGCCAGCAGTAAACAGGGGACCGAGCAGTTCTTC
CASSKQGTEQFF
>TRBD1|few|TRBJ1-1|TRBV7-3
TGTGCCAGCAGCATGGACAGGGGCCACACTGAAGCTTTCTTT
CASSMDRGHTEAFF
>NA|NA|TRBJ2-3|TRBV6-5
TGTGCCAGCAGTTACCGGTCAGGGTTTTCGGGAGATACGCAGTATTTT
CASSYRSGFSGDTQYF
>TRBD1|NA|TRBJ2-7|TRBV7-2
TGTGCCAGCAGCAACCGACAGGGTGGCTACGAGCAGTACTTC
CASSNRQGGYEQYF
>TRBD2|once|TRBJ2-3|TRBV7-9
TGTGCCAGCAGCCCCGTCGGTGGGGGGGGAGGCACGCAGTATTTT
CASSPVGGGGGTQYF
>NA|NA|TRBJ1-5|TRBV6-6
TGTGCCAGCAGTCCCTACTCTAGCAATCAGCCCCAGCATTTT
CASSPYSSNQPQHF
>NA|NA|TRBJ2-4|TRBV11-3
TGTGCCAGCAGCGTCAGGGTGCTTCTAGCCAAAAACATTCAGTACTTC
CASSVRVLLAKNIQYF
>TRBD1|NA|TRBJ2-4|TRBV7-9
TGTGCCAGCAGCCCCTGGACAGGGCTAGCCAAAAACATTCAGTACTTC
CASSPWTGLAKNIQYF
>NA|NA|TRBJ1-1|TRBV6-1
TGTGCCAGCAGTGAATGGTATCCGACTGACACTGAAGCTTTCTTT
CASSEWYPTDTEAFF
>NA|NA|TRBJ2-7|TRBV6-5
TGTGCCAGCAGTTCCGGTCAGGGAAACGAGCAGTACTTC
CASSSGQGNEQYF
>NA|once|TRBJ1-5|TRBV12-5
TGTGCTAGTGGTTTAACGGATTACCTCGATCAGCCCCAGCATTTT
CASGLTDYLDQPQHF